This T cell receptor (beta chain) appears in the sequencing data of a study of blood T cell repertoires in COVID-19. Looking at the study overall: From T cells, B-cell-depleted T cells, or PBMCs came the material, which was cDNA or gDNA.

Germline V gene sequence: CDR1 KGHSH, CDR2 LQKENI. This CDR3 region has 14 residues. The ends were cut back, 2 bases at V and 1 base at J, with 8 bases in the middle. In the source study's methods: For nucleated cells, counts were estimated from reference gene primer amplification. Using immunoSEQ multiplex PCR, the repertoire was profiled, and TCRdb retains in-frame clones only, with some absent. D and trimming were read from the DNA, whereas the V and J calls and clone size are those reported in that table. This table holds 100,000 to 150,000 clones, over 75% found once. Source material: peripheral blood. V usage is TRBV18 and J usage is TRBJ2-5, with a tentative D call TRBD2 (7 bases). The TCR originated in a woman at least 80 years old with acute or convalescent COVID-19. The CDR3: CASSPAGAQETQYF. The CDR3 coding sequence is TGTGCCAGCTCACCAGCGGGGGCCCAAGAGACCCAGTACTTC.